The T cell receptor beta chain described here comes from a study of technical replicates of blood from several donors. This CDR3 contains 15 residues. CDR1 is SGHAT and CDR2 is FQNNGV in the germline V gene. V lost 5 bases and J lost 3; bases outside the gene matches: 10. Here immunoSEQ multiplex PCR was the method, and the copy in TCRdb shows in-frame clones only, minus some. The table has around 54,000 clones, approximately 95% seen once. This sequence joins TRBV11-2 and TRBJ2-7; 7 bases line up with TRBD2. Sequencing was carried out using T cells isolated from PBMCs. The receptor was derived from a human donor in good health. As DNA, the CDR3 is TGTGCCAGCAGCCGTAATGGCGGGAGCCACTACGAGCAGTACTTC. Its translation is CASSRNGGSHYEQYF.